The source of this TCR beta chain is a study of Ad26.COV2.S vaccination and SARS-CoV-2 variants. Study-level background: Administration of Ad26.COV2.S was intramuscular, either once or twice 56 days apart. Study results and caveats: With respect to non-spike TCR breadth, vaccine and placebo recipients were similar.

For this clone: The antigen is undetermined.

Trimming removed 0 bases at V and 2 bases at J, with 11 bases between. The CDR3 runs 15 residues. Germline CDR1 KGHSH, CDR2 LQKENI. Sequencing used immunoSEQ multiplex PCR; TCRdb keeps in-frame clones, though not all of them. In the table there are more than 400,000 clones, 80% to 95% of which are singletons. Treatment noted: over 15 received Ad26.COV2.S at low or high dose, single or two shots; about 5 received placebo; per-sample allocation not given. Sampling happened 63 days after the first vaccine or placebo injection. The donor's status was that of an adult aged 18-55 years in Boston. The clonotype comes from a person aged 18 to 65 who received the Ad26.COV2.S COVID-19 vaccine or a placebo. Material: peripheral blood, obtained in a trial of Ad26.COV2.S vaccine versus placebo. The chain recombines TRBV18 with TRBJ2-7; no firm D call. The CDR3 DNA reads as TGTGCCAGCTCACCACCACAAGGGTACACCTACGAGCAGTACTTC. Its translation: CASSPPQGYTYEQYF.